Described below is a single TCR beta chain sequence and its context. Its specific antigen is unknown. The input lacks base qualities; no much larger clone sits a single base away. The CDR1 and CDR2 encoded by the germline V gene (reference sequence) are LNHDA and SQIVND. Trimming at the junction amounts to 7 bases on V and 2 bases on J, and the germline ends lie 12 bases apart. Inclusive of the bounding cysteine and phenylalanine, the CDR3 is 14 residues long. CDR3 DNA is the only sequence kept; it has 42 bases, read in frame from the first base. The data stem from a study of blood T cell repertoires in COVID-19 (dated by TCRdb to the early 2020s). With respect to the entire study: Samples covering the acute and convalescent phases of COVID-19 were provided by collaborators in the United States, Italy and Spain. Subjects who had been exposed to COVID-19, were actively infected with it, or had recovered from it provided the deeply sampled blood TCRbeta repertoires that made up the dataset. Where HLA class I and class II types were available, the types were taken from metadata supplied by the sample provider, not from assay-based typing. The samples were drawn from two sources: the first 160 participants of the ongoing ImmuneRACE study, and over 950 subjects contributed by 6 global collaborators. Nearly every sample came with metadata listing a de-identified subject ID, COVID-19 status, age in years and sex. The repertoires were released in a freely available public database meant as a resource for research on the immune response to SARS-CoV-2. The material from the prospective study consisted of cDNA or gDNA derived from T cells, B-cell-depleted T cells, or PBMCs. Points the paper makes about the study in general: The quantity of clinical and demographic metadata differed by source and by participant and was supplied without curation.

The immunoSEQ Assay, a bias-controlled multiplex PCR, was used to amplify TCRbeta CDR3 regions from genomic DNA. The published analysis was carried out like this. The number of nucleated cells in each sample was estimated from the amplification of reference gene primers within the assay. Sequence reads were collapsed and filtered to measure the absolute abundance of every unique TCRbeta CDR3 rearrangement. For each sample, productive Simpson clonality was calculated by taking the square root of Simpson's diversity index across productive rearrangements. TCRdb holds this immuneACCESS table with in-frame rearrangements only. Some clones are missing; in checked studies, unresolved V genes explain under half, and the rest has no known cause. The D gene and trimming were derived from the DNA, and the V and J assignments and clone size from that table. This sample lists 300,000 to 400,000 clones; roughly nine tenths were detected once. 0.9% to 1.1% of the sample comes from the top ten.

Participants in the prospective study were enrolled through a virtual design, were aged 18 to 89 years, and lived in approximately 25 United States geographic areas. In the prospective study, participants were assigned to cohorts based on the clinical history participants reported in a screening survey and a study questionnaire. Recovered participants in ImmuneRACE Cohort 3 were defined by two consecutive negative NP/OP PCR tests, clearance by a healthcare professional, or resolution of symptoms. Mobile phlebotomists in the prospective study collected whole blood, serum and a nasopharyngeal or oropharyngeal swab from every participant. Prospective study participants could optionally give additional blood draws and questionnaires over a roughly 2-month period. Before DNA extraction, blood samples from the prospective study were shipped at room temperature or frozen.

In this chain, TRBV19 is recombined with TRBJ1-5; 6 matching bases give a weak D call of TRBD1. The sequenced sample consisted of PBMCs or T cells enriched from blood (not recorded which). The receptor comes from a man younger than 35 who had recovered from COVID-19. The sequence in DNA is TGTGCCAGTAAAGGAGGGGGGGGCAATCAGCCCCAGCATTTT. Its coded protein is CASKGGGGNQPQHF.